This T cell receptor beta chain is from a study of regulatory T cells in long-lasting Graves disease. As to this clonotype: What it binds is not known.

Time point indicated: persistent/refractory GD, antithyroid drugs over 5 years with positive TRAb. The TCR library was made from RNA that had been extracted from PBMCs in TRIzol. V was shortened by 6 bases and J by 0 bases, with 9 bases between the two germline ends. The CDR3 has 14 amino acids. General study points: Persistent Graves' patients showed less TCR diversity than newly diagnosed ones. Persistent disease showed a preference for TRBV28, TRBJ1-2 and TRBJ2-5.

The TCR beta library used iRepertoire HTBI primers with Arm-PCR amplification of CDR3. TCRdb processed the multiplex PCR reads anew with MiXCR; each CDR3 protein has one entry. There are 650,000 to 700,000 distinct CDR3 sequences in the sample; around 30% occur only once, and 35% to 55% lies in the top ten. This sequence joins TRBV12-3 or TRBV12-4 and TRBJ2-1; D ambiguous. This specimen consisted of peripheral blood mononuclear cells (PBMCs), obtained when the disease was refractory, from a patient treated with antithyroid drugs. The origin of this receptor is a female donor with Graves disease. This chain's CDR3 is CASSPWVSYNEQFF. The CDR3 bases are TGTGCCAGCAGCCCGTGGGTCTCCTACAATGAGCAGTTCTTC.